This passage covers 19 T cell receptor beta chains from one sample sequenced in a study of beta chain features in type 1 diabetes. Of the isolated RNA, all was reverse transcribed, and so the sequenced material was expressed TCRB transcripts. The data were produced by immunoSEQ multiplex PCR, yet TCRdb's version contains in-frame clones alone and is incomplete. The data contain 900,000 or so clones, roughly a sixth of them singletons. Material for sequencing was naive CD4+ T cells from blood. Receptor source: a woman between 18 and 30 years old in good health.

This CDR3 reads CASRLESGTSYNEQFF. The CDR3 DNA reads TGTGCAAGTCGCTTAGAGAGCGGGACCTCCTACAATGAGCAGTTCTTC. This chain joins TRBV12-2 and TRBJ2-1; the D call TRBD2 from the table was never checked on the DNA. TRBV12-2 corresponds to a pseudogene. The CDR3 is made up of 16 amino acids.

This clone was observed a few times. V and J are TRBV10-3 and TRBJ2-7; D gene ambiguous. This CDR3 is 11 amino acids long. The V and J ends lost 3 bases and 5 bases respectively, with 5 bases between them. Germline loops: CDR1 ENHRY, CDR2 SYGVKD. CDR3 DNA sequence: TGTGCCATCAGTGATCTCCACGAGCAGTACTTC. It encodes CAISDLHEQYF.

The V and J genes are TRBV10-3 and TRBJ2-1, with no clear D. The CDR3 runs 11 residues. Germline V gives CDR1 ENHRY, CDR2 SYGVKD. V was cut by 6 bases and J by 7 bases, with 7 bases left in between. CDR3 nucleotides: TGTGCCATCAGAAGCAGGAATGAGCAGTTCTTC. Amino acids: CAIRSRNEQFF.

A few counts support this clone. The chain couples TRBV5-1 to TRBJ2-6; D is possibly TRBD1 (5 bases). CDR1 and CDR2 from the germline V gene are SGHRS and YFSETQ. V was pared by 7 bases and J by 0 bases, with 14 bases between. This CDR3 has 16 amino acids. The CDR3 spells CASGVTAYSGANVLTF. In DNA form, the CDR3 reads TGCGCCAGCGGGGTGACAGCCTACTCTGGGGCCAACGTCCTGACTTTC.

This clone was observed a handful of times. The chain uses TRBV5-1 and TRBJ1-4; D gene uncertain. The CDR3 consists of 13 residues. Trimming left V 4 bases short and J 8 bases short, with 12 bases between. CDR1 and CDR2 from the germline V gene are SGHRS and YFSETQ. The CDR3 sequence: CASSGIVGEKLFF. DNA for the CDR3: TGCGCCAGCAGCGGAATCGTTGGGGAAAAACTGTTTTTT.

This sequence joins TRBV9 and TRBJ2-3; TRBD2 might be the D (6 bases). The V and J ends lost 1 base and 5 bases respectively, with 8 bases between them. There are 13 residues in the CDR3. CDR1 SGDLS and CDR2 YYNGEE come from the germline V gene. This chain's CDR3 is CASSVREIDTQYF. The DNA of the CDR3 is TGTGCCAGCAGCGTACGGGAGATAGATACGCAGTATTTT.

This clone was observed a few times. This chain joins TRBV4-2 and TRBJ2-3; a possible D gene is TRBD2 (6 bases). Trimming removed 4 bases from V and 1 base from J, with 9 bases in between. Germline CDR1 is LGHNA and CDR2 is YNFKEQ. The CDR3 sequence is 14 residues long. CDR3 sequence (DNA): TGTGCCAGCAGCCCCCCTAGCGGCACAGATACGCAGTATTTT. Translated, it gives CASSPPSGTDTQYF.

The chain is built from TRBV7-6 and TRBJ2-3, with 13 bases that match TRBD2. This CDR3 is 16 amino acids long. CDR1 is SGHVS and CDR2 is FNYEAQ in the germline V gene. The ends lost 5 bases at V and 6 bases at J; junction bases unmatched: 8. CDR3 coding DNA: TGTGCCAGCAGCGCAGGGGGGACTAGCGGGACCGATACGCAGTATTTT. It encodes CASSAGGTSGTDTQYF.

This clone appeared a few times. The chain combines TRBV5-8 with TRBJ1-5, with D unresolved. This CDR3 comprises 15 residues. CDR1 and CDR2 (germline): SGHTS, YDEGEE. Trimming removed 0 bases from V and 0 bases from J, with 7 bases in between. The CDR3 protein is CASSLVGYSNQPQHF. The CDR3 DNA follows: TGTGCCAGCAGCTTGGTAGGGTATAGCAATCAGCCCCAGCATTTT.

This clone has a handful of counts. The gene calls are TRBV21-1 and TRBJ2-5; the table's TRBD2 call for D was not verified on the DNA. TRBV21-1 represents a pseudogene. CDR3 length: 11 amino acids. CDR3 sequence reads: CASSTRETQYF. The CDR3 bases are TGTGCCAGCAGCACGAGAGAGACCCAGTACTTC.

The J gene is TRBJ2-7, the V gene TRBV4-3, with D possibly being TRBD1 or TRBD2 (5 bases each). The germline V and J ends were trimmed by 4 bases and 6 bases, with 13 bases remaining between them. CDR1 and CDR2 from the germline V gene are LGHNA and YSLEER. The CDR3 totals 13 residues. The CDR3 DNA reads TGCGCCAGCAGCCGTACGGGGCTCTCCGAGCAGTACTTC. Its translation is CASSRTGLSEQYF.

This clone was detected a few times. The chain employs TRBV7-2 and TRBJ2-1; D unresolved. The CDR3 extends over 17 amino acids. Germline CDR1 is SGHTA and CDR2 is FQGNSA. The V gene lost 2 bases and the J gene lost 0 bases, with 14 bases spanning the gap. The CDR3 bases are TGTGCCAGCAGCTTACAGTTCGCCCCGAGCTCCTACAATGAGCAGTTCTTC. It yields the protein CASSLQFAPSSYNEQFF.

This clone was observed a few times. CDR3 protein: CASSFSRTTGELFF. The CDR3 nucleotides read TGTGCCAGCAGTTTTAGCCGGACTACCGGGGAGCTGTTTTTT. V and J are TRBV2 and TRBJ2-2; possible D gene TRBD2, 5 bases. Trimming left V 5 bases short and J 5 bases short, with 12 bases between. Germline-derived CDR1 and CDR2 are SNHLY and FYNNEI. CDR3 length: 14 residues.

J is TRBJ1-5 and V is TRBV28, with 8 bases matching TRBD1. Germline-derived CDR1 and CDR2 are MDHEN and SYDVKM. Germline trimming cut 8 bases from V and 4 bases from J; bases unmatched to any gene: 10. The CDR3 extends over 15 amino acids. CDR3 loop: CASLLTGQGNQPQHF. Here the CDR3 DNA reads TGTGCCAGCCTTTTAACCGGACAGGGTAATCAGCCCCAGCATTTT.

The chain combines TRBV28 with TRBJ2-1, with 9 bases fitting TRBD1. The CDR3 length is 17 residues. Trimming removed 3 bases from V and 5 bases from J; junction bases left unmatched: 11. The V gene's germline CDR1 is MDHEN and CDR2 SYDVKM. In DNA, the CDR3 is TGTGCCAGCAGTTTTTCGGCAGGACAGGGGTGGAACAATGAGCAGTTCTTC. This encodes CASSFSAGQGWNNEQFF.

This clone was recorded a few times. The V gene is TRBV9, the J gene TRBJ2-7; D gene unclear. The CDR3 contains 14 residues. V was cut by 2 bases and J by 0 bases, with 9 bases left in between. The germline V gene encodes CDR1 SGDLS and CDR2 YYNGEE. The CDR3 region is CASSVTSVSYEQYF. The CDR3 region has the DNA TGTGCCAGCAGCGTTACGAGTGTCTCCTACGAGCAGTACTTC. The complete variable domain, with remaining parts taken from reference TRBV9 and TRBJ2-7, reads DSGVTQTPKHLITATGQRVTLRCSPRSGDLSVYWYQQSLDQGLQFLIQYYNGEERAKGNILERFSAQQFPDLHSELNLSSLELGDSALYFCASSVTSVSYEQYFGPGTRLTVT.

The CDR3 sequence: CASSLAAGGNYEQYF. As DNA, the CDR3 is TGCGCCAGCAGCTTGGCAGCGGGGGGAAACTACGAGCAGTACTTC. The chain is built from TRBV5-1 and TRBJ2-7, with 9 nucleotides matching TRBD2. The germline V gene has CDR1 SGHRS and CDR2 YFSETQ. The CDR3 has 15 residues. The V and J ends lost 0 bases and 3 bases, in that order; junction bases with no gene match: 4. The full variable domain, completed using reference TRBV5-1 and TRBJ2-7, is KAGVTQTPRYLIKTRGQQVTLSCSPISGHRSVSWYQQTPGQGLQFLFEYFSETQRNKGNFPGRFSGRQFSNSRSEMNVSTLELGDSALYLCASSLAAGGNYEQYFGPGTRLTVT.

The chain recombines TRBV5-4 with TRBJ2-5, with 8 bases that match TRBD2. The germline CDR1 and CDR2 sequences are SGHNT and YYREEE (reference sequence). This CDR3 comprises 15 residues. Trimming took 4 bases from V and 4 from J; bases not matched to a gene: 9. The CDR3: CASSGSGRIRETQYF. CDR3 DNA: TGTGCCAGCAGCGGAAGCGGGAGAATAAGAGAGACCCAGTACTTC.

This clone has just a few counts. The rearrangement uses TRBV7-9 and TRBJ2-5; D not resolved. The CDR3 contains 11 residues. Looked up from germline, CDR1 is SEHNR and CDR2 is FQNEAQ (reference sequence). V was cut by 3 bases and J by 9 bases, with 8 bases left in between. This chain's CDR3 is CASSFRQAQYF. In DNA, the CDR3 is TGTGCCAGCAGCTTTCGGCAGGCCCAGTACTTC. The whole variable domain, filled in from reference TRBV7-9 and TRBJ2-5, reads DTGVSQNPRHKITKRGQNVTFRCDPISEHNRLYWYRQTLGQGPEFLTYFQNEAQLEKSRLLSDRFSAERPKGSFSTLEIQRTEQGDSAMYLCASSFRQAQYFGPGTRLLVL.